Sequencing of this TCR beta chain was carried out in a study of T cells after posttransplantation cyclophosphamide. Cyclophosphamide on days +3 and +4 followed busulfan-fludarabine conditioning and a marrow graft. TCRdb's copy holds only in-frame clones and misses some; the assay was immunoSEQ multiplex PCR. The profile covers roughly 10,000 clones, none occurring a single time. This clone has ten or more counts. Its target is not known. Study-level points and caveats: TRB overlap between skin or GI tissue T cells and blood was limited. Recipient CMV seropositivity and CMV reactivation strongly tracked TRB clonality. Later blood repertoires were often dominated by clones from the donor CD8+ memory compartment.

CDR3 length: 14 residues. Trimming cost V 3 bases and J 6 bases, with 14 bases left between them. The germline gives CDR1 SGHRS, CDR2 YFSETQ. The clonotype comes from a male patient aged 50 to 59 who received an allogeneic stem cell transplant from a related donor and was CMV-positive. Some T cells may be provided by the graft donor. The sequenced sample was PBMCs, obtained nearly 360 days after allogeneic stem cell transplant with posttransplant cyclophosphamide. The chain uses TRBV5-1 and TRBJ2-3; D perhaps matches TRBD1 (6 bases). The CDR3 here is CASSSDSPTDTQYF. In DNA, the CDR3 is TGCGCCAGCAGCTCGGACAGCCCCACGGATACGCAGTATTTT. The variable domain in full, with the rest retrieved from reference TRBV5-1 and TRBJ2-3, is KAGVTQTPRYLIKTRGQQVTLSCSPISGHRSVSWYQQTPGQGLQFLFEYFSETQRNKGNFPGRFSGRQFSNSRSEMNVSTLELGDSALYLCASSSDSPTDTQYFGPGTRLTVL.